The clone carrying this TCR beta chain was seen a few times. What it binds is not known. After CD4 positive bead selection, the CD4-negative fraction gave CD8 T cells. This sample was taken from a study of naive and memory T cell subsets. Study-wide points: Naive repertoires, especially CD8, held a few larger clonotypes, possibly memory cells re-expressing CD45RA.

The beta constant-region primer was an equimolar mix of two oligonucleotides covering TRBC1 and TRBC2. Nested alpha and beta constant-region primers with the SP2 primer drove four PCR rounds on ligated cDNA. A single record per CDR3 protein comes from TCRdb applying MiXCR to the UMI-ligation and nested PCR reads. The top ten hold 0.6% to 0.7% of the sample, which has over 130,000 distinct CDR3 sequences, approximately 20% seen once. The ends were cut back, 4 bases at V and 2 bases at J, with 12 bases in the middle. This CDR3 is 14 amino acids long. The germline V gene encodes CDR1 SGHRS and CDR2 YFSETQ.

V is TRBV5-1 and J is TRBJ2-5, with D unresolved. Material for sequencing was naive CD8+ T cells from blood. This sequence originates from a human donor in good health. The DNA of the CDR3 is TGCGCCAGCAGCCTTACACAACCTCAAGAGACCCAGTACTTC. Protein: CASSLTQPQETQYF.